These T cell receptor beta chains were read from a single sample in a study of blood T cell repertoires in COVID-19. Only in-frame clones appear in the TCRdb table, and some are missing; sequencing was by immunoSEQ multiplex PCR. Of approximately 240,000 clones listed, approximately 85% were seen once; the top ten hold 2.9%. The sequenced sample was peripheral blood. The source of these receptors is a man aged 50-59 years who had recovered from COVID-19. The CDR3 runs from the conserved cysteine through the conserved F or W. The order of the fields is J gene, clone size, D gene, V gene, CDR3 DNA, CDR3 protein. D genes are given only for firm matches. Size values are once, few and many counts, or a class for expanded clones, and some rows have none.

>TRBJ1-4|NA|TRBD1|TRBV18
TGTGCCAGCTCACCCAACAGGGGGAATGAAAAACTGTTTTTT
CASSPNRGNEKLFF
>TRBJ1-2|NA|TRBD1|TRBV27
TGTGCCAGCAGGGTAACAGGGGCGTATGGCTACACCTTC
CASRVTGAYGYTF
>TRBJ1-2|few|NA|TRBV7-9
TGTGCCAGCAGCTATGAACAGAGCTCTAACTATGGCTACACCTTC
CASSYEQSSNYGYTF
>TRBJ1-1|NA|NA|TRBV10-1
TGCGCCAGCAGTGACAGGGGTTCGAACACTGAAGCTTTCTTT
CASSDRGSNTEAFF
>TRBJ2-1|NA|NA|TRBV15
TGTGCCACCAGCAGAGTCCTAAGCTCCTACAATGAGCAGTTCTTC
CATSRVLSSYNEQFF
>TRBJ2-3|NA|TRBD1|TRBV5-1
TGCGCCAGCAGCTTAGCACCGGGACAGGGGAGCACAGATACGCAGTATTTT
CASSLAPGQGSTDTQYF
>TRBJ2-7|NA|NA|TRBV23-1
NA
CASSSGQGSSEQYF
>TRBJ2-2|NA|NA|TRBV19
TGTGCCTCAGGTTGGGGGGAGCTGTTTTTT
CASGWGELFF
>TRBJ1-2|NA|TRBD1|TRBV5-5
TGTGCCAGCAGCTTTGGGGGACCGGGACAGCTCTATGGCTACACCTTC
CASSFGGPGQLYGYTF
>TRBJ1-1|NA|TRBD1|TRBV6-5
TGTGCCAGCAGCCTCAAGGGGGCGGGGACTGAAGCTTTCTTT
CASSLKGAGTEAFF
>TRBJ2-4|NA|TRBD1|TRBV5-1
TGCGCCAGCAGCTCGCGACAGGGAAACATTCAGTACTTC
CASSSRQGNIQYF
>TRBJ2-7|NA|TRBD1|TRBV5-4
TGTGCCAGCAGCTTGGCAGGGGGCGACTCCTACGAGCAGTACTTC
CASSLAGGDSYEQYF
>TRBJ2-7|NA|TRBD2|TRBV3-1/TRBV3-2
TGTGCCAGCAGCCGGGGGGGCTACGAGCAGTACTTC
CASSRGGYEQYF
>TRBJ2-2|once|NA|TRBV12-2
TGTGCAAGTCAAACCGGGACTAGCGGGACCACCGGGGAGCTGTTTTTT
CASQTGTSGTTGELFF
>TRBJ2-1|NA|NA|TRBV19
TGTGCCAGTAGTAATAGGACTGGGGTAATCAATGAGCAGTTCTTC
CASSNRTGVINEQFF
>TRBJ2-7|NA|TRBD1|TRBV7-2
TGTGCCAGCAGCGGCCGGACAGGGGGCTATGGCGAGCAGTACTTC
CASSGRTGGYGEQYF
>TRBJ1-2|NA|TRBD1|TRBV28
TGTGCCAGCAGTTTAACAAACAGGGGGCTAGATGGCTACACCTTC
CASSLTNRGLDGYTF
>TRBJ1-1|NA|TRBD1|TRBV30
TGTGCCTGCTATAAGACAGGGTCAATTGCTTTCTTT
CACYKTGSIAFF
>TRBJ2-1|NA|NA|TRBV3-1/TRBV3-2
TGTGCCAGCAGCCCGAGCCTCTCCTACAATGAGCAGTTCTTC
CASSPSLSYNEQFF
>TRBJ2-4|NA|TRBD1|TRBV27
TGTGCCAGCAGTTTAAGAAAACAGGGGGCCAAAAACATTCAGTACTTC
CASSLRKQGAKNIQYF
>TRBJ1-6|NA|NA|TRBV27
TGTGCCAGTAAACGGCTGGGCTACGATAATTCACCCCTCCACTTT
CASKRLGYDNSPLHF
>TRBJ2-7|NA|TRBD1|TRBV20-1
TGCAGCGGACAGGGGGCCAACGAGCAGTACTTC
CSGQGANEQYF
>TRBJ1-2|NA|NA|TRBV27
TGTGCCAGCAGCTCCGGGGACAAAGCTAACTATGGCTACACCTTC
CASSSGDKANYGYTF
>TRBJ2-1|NA|NA|TRBV19
TGTGCCAGTAGTATACGCGGGGAAATGAGCAATGAGCAGTTCTTC
CASSIRGEMSNEQFF
>TRBJ1-6|NA|NA|TRBV6-5
TGTGCCAGCAGGATGGGGGGGGCGCTGAATTCACCCCTCCACTTT
CASRMGGALNSPLHF
>TRBJ1-2|NA|NA|TRBV24-1
TGTGCCACCAGTGACCCTAGTCTTCTAGACTATGGCTACACCTTC
CATSDPSLLDYGYTF
>TRBJ1-4|NA|NA|TRBV7-6
TGTGCCAGCAGCTTAGGTCCGGGTTTAGCGGAAAAACTGTTTTTT
CASSLGPGLAEKLFF
>TRBJ2-1|NA|TRBD2|TRBV11-2
TGTGCCAGCAGCCTTAGGACTAGTGAGCACAATGAGCAGTTCTTC
CASSLRTSEHNEQFF
>TRBJ1-3|once|NA|TRBV28
TGTGCCAGCAGTCGGCCGGGGACACCTTCTGGAAACACCATATATTTT
CASSRPGTPSGNTIYF
>TRBJ1-6|NA|NA|TRBV5-5
TGTGCCAGCAGCCATACAGGGTCTAATTCACCCCTCCACTTT
CASSHTGSNSPLHF
>TRBJ2-5|NA|TRBD2|TRBV3-1/TRBV3-2
TGTGCCAGCAGCCAAGCTCTAGCGGGAGTTGGCCAAGAGACCCAGTACTTC
CASSQALAGVGQETQYF